This T cell receptor beta chain emerged from a study of shared clonotypes between healthy human individuals. Study as a whole: Each donor's CD4 naive and CD4 memory cells filled three plates apiece, CD8 naive two, and CD8 memory one.

Splitting of CD4+ cells produced CD45RA+ naive and CD45RA-negative memory subsets. At the deep level, the assay was run. In the original analysis: ImmunoSEQ only sent back junction sequences with no quality scores, so filtering was done differently. Assay: immunoSEQ multiplex PCR; the TCRdb copy retains only in-frame clones and omits some. V and J calls and clone size are copied from that table; D and trimming were computed from the DNA. The sample shows about 2.4 million clones, over 85% of them seen only once. Trimming removed 6 bases from V and 4 bases from J, with 13 bases in between. Germline V lookup: CDR1 MNHEY, CDR2 SVGAGI. This CDR3 has 14 amino acids.

Sequencing was performed on naive CD4+ T cells from PBMCs. The subset denotes: CD45RA+ positively selected. The rearrangement links TRBV6-5 to TRBJ2-1; the D gene could be TRBD1 or TRBD2 (5 bases each). The sequence derives from a young man in good health. Some clones in this sample may be carry-over from other donors' samples. The CDR3 is CASSARERYNEQFF. CDR3 sequence (DNA): TGTGCCAGCAGCGCCAGGGAGCGGTACAATGAGCAGTTCTTC.